The present entry profiles one T cell receptor beta chain with its context. The antigen remains unidentified. This record belongs to a study of cytomegalovirus exposure and HLA in healthy donors. Study in general: In an early release, HLA-typed donors contributed roughly 85 million unique TCR sequences. Study-level results: CMV serostatus alone was available as immune exposure information. In a later analysis, several top co-occurrence clusters appeared linked to parvovirus B19, influenza, CMV and Epstein-Barr virus.

Primers: 60 Vbeta forward and 13 Jbeta reverse. Produced via immunoSEQ multiplex PCR; TCRdb's table is partial and in-frame only. The sample has approximately 150,000 clones; around 77% are singletons. The study sampled nominally healthy donors, though unrecorded immune exposures were likely. The CDR3 spans 14 residues. The V and J ends lost 4 bases and 0 bases respectively, with 10 bases between them. Germline CDR1 and CDR2: MNHEY and SVGAGI. Sequenced: PBMCs. The TCR comes from a man aged 35 to 55 in good health and CMV-seronegative. The gene calls are TRBV6-5 and TRBJ2-7; D possibly corresponds to TRBD1 (5 bases). CDR3 protein: CASSWGRSSYEQYF. CDR3 sequence (DNA): TGTGCCAGCAGTTGGGGCAGGAGCTCCTACGAGCAGTACTTC.